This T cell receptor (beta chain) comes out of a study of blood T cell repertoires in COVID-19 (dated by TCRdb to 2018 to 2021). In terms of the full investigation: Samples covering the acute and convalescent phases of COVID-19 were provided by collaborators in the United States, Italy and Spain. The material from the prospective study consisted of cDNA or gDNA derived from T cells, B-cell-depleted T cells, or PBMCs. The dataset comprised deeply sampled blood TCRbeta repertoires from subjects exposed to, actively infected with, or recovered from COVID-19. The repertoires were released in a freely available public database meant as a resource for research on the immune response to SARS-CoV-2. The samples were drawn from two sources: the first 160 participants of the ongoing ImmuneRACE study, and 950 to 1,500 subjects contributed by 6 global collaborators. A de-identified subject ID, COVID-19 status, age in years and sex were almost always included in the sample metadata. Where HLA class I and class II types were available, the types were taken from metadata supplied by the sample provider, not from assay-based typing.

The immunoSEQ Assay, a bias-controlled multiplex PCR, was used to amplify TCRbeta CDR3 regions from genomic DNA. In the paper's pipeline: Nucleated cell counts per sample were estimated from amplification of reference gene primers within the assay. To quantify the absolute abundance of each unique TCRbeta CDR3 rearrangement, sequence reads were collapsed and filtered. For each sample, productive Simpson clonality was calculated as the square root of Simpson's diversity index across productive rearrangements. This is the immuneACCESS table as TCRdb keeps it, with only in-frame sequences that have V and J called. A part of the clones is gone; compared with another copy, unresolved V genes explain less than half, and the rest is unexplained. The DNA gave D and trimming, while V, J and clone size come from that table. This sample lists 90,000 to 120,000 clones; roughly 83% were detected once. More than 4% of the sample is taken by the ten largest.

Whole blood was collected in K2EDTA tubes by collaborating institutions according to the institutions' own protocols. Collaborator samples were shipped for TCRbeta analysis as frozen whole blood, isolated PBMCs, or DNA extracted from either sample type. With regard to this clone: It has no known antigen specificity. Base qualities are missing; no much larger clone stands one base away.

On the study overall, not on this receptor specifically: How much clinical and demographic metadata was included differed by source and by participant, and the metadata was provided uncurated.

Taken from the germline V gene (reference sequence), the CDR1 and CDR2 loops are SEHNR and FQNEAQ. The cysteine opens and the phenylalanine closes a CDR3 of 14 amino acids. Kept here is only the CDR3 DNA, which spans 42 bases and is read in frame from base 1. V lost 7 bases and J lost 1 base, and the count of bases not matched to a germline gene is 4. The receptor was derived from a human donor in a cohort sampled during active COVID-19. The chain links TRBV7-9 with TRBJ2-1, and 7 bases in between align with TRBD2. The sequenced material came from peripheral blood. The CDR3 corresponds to CASTSGFSYNEQFF. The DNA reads TGTGCCAGCACTAGCGGATTTTCCTACAATGAGCAGTTCTTC.